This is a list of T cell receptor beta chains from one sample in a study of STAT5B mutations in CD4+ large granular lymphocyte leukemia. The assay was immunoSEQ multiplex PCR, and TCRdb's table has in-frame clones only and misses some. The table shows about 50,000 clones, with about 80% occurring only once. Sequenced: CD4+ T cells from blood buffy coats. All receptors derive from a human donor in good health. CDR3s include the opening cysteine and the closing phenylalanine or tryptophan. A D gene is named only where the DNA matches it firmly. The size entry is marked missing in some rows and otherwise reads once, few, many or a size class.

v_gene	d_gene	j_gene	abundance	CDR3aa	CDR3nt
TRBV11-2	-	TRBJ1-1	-	CASSEGILKPEAFF	TGTGCCAGCAGCGAGGGAATTCTTAAGCCTGAAGCTTTCTTT
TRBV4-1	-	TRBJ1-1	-	CASSQPRRGYTEAFF	TGCGCCAGCAGCCAACCCCGCCGGGGATACACTGAAGCTTTCTTT
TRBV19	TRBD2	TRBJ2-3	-	CASSIGTSGRDTQYF	TGTGCCAGTAGTATAGGGACTAGCGGGAGGGATACGCAGTATTTT
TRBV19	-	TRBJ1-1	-	CASIVDGVNTEAFF	TGTGCCAGTATAGTGGACGGCGTGAACACTGAAGCTTTCTTT
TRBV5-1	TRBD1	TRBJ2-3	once	CASSGGQVRTDTQYF	TGCGCCAGCAGCGGCGGACAGGTTCGCACAGATACGCAGTATTTT
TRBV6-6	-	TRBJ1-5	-	CASSVRGNQPQHF	TGTGCCAGCAGTGTCAGGGGCAATCAGCCCCAGCATTTT
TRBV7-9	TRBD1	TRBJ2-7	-	CASSLAIGTVFYEQYF	TGTGCCAGCAGCTTAGCCATCGGGACAGTGTTTTACGAGCAGTACTTC
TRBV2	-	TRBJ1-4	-	CASTRHGSKEKLFF	TGTGCCAGCACCCGCCACGGGTCCAAGGAAAAACTGTTTTTT
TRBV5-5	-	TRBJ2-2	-	CASSFGGGGSGELFF	TGTGCCAGCAGCTTTGGGGGAGGCGGATCCGGGGAGCTGTTTTTT
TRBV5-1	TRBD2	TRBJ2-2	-	CASSWGTSGGADGELFF	TGCGCCAGCAGCTGGGGGACTAGCGGGGGGGCCGACGGGGAGCTGTTTTTT
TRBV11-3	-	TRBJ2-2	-	CASSLDTQGRPTGELFF	TGTGCCAGCAGCTTAGATACTCAGGGGCGTCCCACCGGGGAGCTGTTTTTT
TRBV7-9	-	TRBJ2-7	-	CASSPGSYEQYF	TGTGCCAGCAGCCCAGGATCCTACGAGCAGTACTTC
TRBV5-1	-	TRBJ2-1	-	CASSFGLSYNEQFF	TGCGCCAGCAGCTTCGGGCTATCCTACAATGAGCAGTTCTTC
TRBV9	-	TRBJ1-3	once	CASGREHSGNTIYF	TGTGCCAGCGGGCGGGAACACTCTGGAAACACCATATATTTT
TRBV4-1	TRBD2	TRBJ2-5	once	CASSHRSSGGTETQYF	TGCGCCAGCAGCCACCGCTCTAGCGGGGGGACAGAGACCCAGTACTTC
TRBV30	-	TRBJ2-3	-	CAWDSTGTDTQYF	TGTGCCTGGGACTCGACTGGCACAGATACGCAGTATTTT
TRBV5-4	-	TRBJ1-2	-	CASSLGRPRDYGYTF	TGTGCCAGCAGCTTGGGACGCCCTAGGGACTATGGCTACACCTTC
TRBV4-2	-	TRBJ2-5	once	CASSPSGGGRGETQYF	TGTGCCAGCAGCCCCTCGGGTGGGGGGAGGGGGGAGACCCAGTACTTC
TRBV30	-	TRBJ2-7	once	CAWSVSSFSEQYF	TGTGCCTGGAGTGTAAGCTCCTTCAGCGAGCAGTACTTC
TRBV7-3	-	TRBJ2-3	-	CASSFQGAGGTDTQYF	TGTGCCAGCAGCTTCCAGGGGGCGGGAGGGACAGATACGCAGTATTTT
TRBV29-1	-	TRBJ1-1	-	CSAQNTEAFF	TGCAGCGCGCAGAACACTGAAGCTTTCTTT
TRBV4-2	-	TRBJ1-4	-	CASSQALPGDANEKLFF	TGTGCCAGCAGCCAAGCTCTTCCAGGGGATGCTAATGAAAAACTGTTTTTT
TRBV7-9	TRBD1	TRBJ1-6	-	CASRSTGGNSPLHF	TGTGCCAGCAGATCCACAGGGGGCAATTCACCCCTCCACTTT
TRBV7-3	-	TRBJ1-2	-	CASSPRAFAPYGYTF	TGTGCCAGCAGCCCCCGGGCCTTCGCCCCCTATGGCTACACCTTC
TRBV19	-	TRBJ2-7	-	CASSKSAIIDEQYF	TGTGCCAGTAGTAAGTCAGCGATTATAGACGAGCAGTACTTC
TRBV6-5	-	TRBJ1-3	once	CASSYRSSGNTIYF	TGTGCCAGCAGTTACAGAAGTTCTGGAAACACCATATATTTT
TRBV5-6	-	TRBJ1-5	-	CASSLEGLSNQPQHF	TGTGCCAGCAGCTTGGAAGGGCTTAGCAATCAGCCCCAGCATTTT
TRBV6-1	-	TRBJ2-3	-	CASSGRAGTDTQYF	TGTGCCAGCAGTGGCAGGGCGGGGACAGATACGCAGTATTTT
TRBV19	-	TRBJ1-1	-	CASSITSIPGKAFF	TGTGCCAGTAGTATCACCTCCATCCCCGGGAAAGCTTTCTTT
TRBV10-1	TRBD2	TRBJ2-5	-	CASSVGELAGVETQYF	TGCGCCAGCAGTGTCGGGGAACTAGCGGGAGTAGAGACCCAGTACTTC
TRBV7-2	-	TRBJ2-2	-	CASSLDRGRVLAGELFF	TGTGCCAGCAGCTTAGACCGGGGACGGGTTTTGGCCGGGGAGCTGTTTTTT
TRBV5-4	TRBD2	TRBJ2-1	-	CASSLRTSGGRTYNEQFF	TGTGCCAGCAGCTTGCGGACTAGCGGGGGGCGAACCTACAATGAGCAGTTCTTC
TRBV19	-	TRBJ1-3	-	CASSIGPPGSSGNTIYF	TGTGCCAGTAGTATAGGTCCCCCTGGGAGCTCTGGAAACACCATATATTTT
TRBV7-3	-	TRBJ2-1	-	CASSALGTASYNEQFF	TGTGCCAGCAGCGCCTTAGGGACTGCATCCTACAATGAGCAGTTCTTC
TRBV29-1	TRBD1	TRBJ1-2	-	CSGGQGDYGYTF	TGCAGCGGGGGACAGGGGGACTATGGCTACACCTTC
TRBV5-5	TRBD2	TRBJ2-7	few	CASSLRLAGFYEQYF	TGTGCCAGCAGCTTGCGGCTAGCGGGGTTTTACGAGCAGTACTTC
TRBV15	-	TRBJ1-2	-	CATSREDKGGAVENGYTF	TGTGCCACCAGCAGAGAAGATAAAGGAGGAGCAGTGGAAAATGGCTACACCTTC
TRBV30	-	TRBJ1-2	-	CARTDKNYGYTF	TGTGCCCGAACCGACAAGAACTATGGCTACACCTTC
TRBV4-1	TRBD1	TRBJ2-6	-	CASSQDRGLGANVLTF	TGCGCCAGCAGCCAAGACAGGGGGCTTGGGGCCAACGTCCTGACTTTC
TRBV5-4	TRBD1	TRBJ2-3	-	CASSPWTGGTDTQYF	TGTGCCAGCAGCCCATGGACAGGGGGCACAGATACGCAGTATTTT
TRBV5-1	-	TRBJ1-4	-	CASSSERTNEKLFF	TGCGCCAGCAGCTCGGAGCGGACTAATGAAAAACTGTTTTTT
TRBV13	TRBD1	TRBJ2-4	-	CASSLGPTGGSAKNIQYF	TGTGCCAGCAGCTTAGGCCCGACAGGGGGTAGTGCCAAAAACATTCAGTACTTC
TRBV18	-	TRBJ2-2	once	CASSPPMSTGELFF	TGTGCCAGCTCACCCCCTATGTCCACCGGGGAGCTGTTTTTT
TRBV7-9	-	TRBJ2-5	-	CASSLARTGRETQYF	TGTGCCAGCAGCTTAGCTCGAACAGGGCGAGAGACCCAGTACTTC
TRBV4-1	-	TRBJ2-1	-	CASSQDETGTNEQFF	TGCGCCAGCAGCCAAGATGAGACAGGTACCAATGAGCAGTTCTTC
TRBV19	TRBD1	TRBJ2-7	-	CASSRTGGREQYF	TGTGCCAGTAGTCGGACAGGGGGAAGGGAGCAGTACTTC
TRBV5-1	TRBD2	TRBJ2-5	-	CASSSTIAGARETQYF	TGCGCCAGCAGCTCGACTATAGCGGGGGCGCGGGAGACCCAGTACTTC
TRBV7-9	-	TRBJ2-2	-	CASSLPGGDTGELFF	TGTGCCAGCAGCTTACCAGGGGGGGATACCGGGGAGCTGTTTTTT